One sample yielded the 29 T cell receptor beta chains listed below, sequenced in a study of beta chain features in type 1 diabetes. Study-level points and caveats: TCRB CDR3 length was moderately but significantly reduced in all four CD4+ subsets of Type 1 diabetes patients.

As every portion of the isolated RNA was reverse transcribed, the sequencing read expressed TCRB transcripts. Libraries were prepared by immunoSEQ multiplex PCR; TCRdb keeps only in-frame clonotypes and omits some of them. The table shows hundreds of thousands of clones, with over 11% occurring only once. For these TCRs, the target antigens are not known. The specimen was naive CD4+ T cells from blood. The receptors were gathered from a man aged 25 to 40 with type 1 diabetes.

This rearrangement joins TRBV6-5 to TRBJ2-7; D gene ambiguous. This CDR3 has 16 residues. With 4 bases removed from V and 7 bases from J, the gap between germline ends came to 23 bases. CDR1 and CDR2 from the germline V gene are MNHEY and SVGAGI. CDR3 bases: TGTGCCAGCAGTTTATGGAGTGTCCCCCCTAAATGGGAGCAGTACTTC. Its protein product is CASSLWSVPPKWEQYF.

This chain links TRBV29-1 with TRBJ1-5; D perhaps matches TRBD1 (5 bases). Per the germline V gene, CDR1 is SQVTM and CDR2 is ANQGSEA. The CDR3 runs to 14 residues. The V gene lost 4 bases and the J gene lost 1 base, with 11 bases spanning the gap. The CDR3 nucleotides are TGCAGCGTTGGAGAAGCAGGGAGCAATCAGCCCCAGCATTTT. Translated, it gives CSVGEAGSNQPQHF. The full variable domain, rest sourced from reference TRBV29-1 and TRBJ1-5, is SAVISQKPSRDICQRGTSLTIQCQVDSQVTMMFWYRQQPGQSLTLIATANQGSEATYESGFVIDKFPISRPNLTFSTLTVSNMSPEDSSIYLCSVGEAGSNQPQHFGDGTRLSIL.

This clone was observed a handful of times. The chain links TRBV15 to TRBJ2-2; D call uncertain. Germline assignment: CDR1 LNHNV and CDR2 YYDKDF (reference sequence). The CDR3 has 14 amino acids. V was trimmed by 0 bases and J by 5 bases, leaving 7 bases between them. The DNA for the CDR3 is TGTGCCACCAGCAGAGATGTCGGGACCGGGGAGCTGTTTTTT. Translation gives CATSRDVGTGELFF.

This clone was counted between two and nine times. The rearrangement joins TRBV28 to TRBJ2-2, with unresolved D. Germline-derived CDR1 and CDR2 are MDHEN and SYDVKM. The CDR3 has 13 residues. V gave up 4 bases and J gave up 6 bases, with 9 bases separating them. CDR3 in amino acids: CASSSPGSGELFF. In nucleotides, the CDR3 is TGTGCCAGCAGTTCCCCCGGGTCCGGGGAGCTGTTTTTT.

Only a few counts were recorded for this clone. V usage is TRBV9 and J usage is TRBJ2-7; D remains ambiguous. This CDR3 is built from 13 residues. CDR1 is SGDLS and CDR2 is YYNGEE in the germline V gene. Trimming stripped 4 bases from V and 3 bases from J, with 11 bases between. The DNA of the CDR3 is TGTGCCAGCAGCTTCCAGGCTGACTACGAGCAGTACTTC. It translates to CASSFQADYEQYF.

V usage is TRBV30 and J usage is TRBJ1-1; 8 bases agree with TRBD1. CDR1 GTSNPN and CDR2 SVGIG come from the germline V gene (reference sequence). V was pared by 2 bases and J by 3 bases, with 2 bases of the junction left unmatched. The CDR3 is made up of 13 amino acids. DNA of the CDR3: TGTGCCTGGAGTTTACAGGGGGACACTGAAGCTTTCTTT. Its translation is CAWSLQGDTEAFF.

The CDR3 sequence: CAWRTGQIYEQYF. The CDR3 nucleotides read TGTGCCTGGCGCACGGGACAGATCTACGAGCAGTACTTC. This chain connects TRBV30 to TRBJ2-7; 7 bases match TRBD1. This CDR3 has 13 residues. The J segment lost 3 bases and the V segment lost 5 bases, leaving 7 bases of the junction unmatched. In germline, CDR1 is GTSNPN, CDR2 SVGIG (reference sequence).

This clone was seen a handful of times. CDR3 sequence: CASSQDPQGANEKLFF. CDR3 DNA sequence: TGTGCCAGCAGCCAAGACCCACAGGGCGCAAATGAAAAACTGTTTTTT. The chain couples TRBV4-2 to TRBJ1-4; D is possibly TRBD1 (6 bases). The CDR3 is 16 residues long. The germline V gene encodes CDR1 LGHNA and CDR2 YNFKEQ. V dropped 0 bases and J dropped 5 bases, with 13 bases sitting between them.

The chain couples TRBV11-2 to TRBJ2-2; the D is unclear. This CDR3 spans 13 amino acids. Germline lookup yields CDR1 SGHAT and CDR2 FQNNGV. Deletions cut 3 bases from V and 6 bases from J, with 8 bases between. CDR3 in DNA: TGTGCCAGCAGCTTTCCCAATGCCGGGGAGCTGTTTTTT. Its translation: CASSFPNAGELFF.

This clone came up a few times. In nucleotides, the CDR3 is TGTGCCACCAGCAGAGTTTGGGGACAGGGTTCCCCCGGGCAGCCCCAGCATTTT. Amino acids: CATSRVWGQGSPGQPQHF. This chain links TRBV15 with TRBJ1-5, with 9 bases lining up with TRBD1. This CDR3 contains 18 residues. From germline, CDR1 is LNHNV and CDR2 YYDKDF (reference sequence). V lost 1 base and J lost 7; bases outside the gene matches: 14.

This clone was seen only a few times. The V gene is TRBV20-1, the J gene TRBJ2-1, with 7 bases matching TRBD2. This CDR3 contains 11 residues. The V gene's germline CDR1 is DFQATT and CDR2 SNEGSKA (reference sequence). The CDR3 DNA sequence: TGCAGGGCGGGCGGGAGTAATGAGCAGTTCTTC. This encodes CRAGGSNEQFF.

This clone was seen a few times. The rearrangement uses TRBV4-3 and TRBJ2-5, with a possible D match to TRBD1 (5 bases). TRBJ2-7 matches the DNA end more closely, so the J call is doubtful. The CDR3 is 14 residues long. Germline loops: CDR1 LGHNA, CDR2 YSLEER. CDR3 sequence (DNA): TGCGCCAGCAGCGATCTAGGGGTAGGCTACGAGCAGTACTTC. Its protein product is CASSDLGVGYEQYF.

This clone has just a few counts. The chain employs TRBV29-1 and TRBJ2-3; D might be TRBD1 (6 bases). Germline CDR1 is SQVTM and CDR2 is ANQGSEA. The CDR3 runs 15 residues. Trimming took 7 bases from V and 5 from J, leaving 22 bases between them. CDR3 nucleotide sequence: TGCAGCGGTGACAATACCCAGGGGTACGGAGATACGCAGTATTTT. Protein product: CSGDNTQGYGDTQYF.

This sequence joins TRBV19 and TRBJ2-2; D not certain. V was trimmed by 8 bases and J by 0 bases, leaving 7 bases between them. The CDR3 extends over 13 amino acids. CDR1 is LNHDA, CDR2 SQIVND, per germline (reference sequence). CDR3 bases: TGTGCCAGTCTACCCTCGAACACCGGGGAGCTGTTTTTT. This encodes CASLPSNTGELFF.

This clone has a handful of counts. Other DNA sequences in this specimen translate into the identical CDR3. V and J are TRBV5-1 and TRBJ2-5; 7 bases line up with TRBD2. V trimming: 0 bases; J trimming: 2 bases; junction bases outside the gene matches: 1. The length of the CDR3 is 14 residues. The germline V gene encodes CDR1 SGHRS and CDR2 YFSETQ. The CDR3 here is CASSLGGGQETQYF. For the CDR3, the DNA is TGCGCCAGCAGCTTGGGCGGGGGACAAGAGACCCAGTACTTC. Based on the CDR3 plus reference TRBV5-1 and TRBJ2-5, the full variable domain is KAGVTQTPRYLIKTRGQQVTLSCSPISGHRSVSWYQQTPGQGLQFLFEYFSETQRNKGNFPGRFSGRQFSNSRSEMNVSTLELGDSALYLCASSLGGGQETQYFGPGTRLLVL.

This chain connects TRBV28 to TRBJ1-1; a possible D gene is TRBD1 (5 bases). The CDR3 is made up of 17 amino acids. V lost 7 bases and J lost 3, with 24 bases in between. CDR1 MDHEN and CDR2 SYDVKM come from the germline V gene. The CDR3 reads CASILLGAPNKDTEAFF. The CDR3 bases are TGTGCCAGCATTTTGCTAGGGGCCCCGAACAAGGACACTGAAGCTTTCTTT.

CDR3 sequence reads: CASSLGLDPTEAFF. The CDR3 region has the DNA TGTGCCAGCAGCTTAGGACTGGATCCCACTGAAGCTTTCTTT. V is TRBV7-9 and J is TRBJ1-1; D remains unclear. Germline V lookup: CDR1 SEHNR, CDR2 FQNEAQ (reference sequence). V was trimmed by 1 base and J by 4 bases, leaving 10 bases between them. There are 14 residues in the CDR3.

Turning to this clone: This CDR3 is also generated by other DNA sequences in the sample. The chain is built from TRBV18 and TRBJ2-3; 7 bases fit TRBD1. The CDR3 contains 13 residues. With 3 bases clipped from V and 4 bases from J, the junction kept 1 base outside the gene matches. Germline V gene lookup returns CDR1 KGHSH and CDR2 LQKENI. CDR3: CASSPTGADTQYF. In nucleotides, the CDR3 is TGTGCCAGCTCACCTACAGGGGCAGATACGCAGTATTTT.

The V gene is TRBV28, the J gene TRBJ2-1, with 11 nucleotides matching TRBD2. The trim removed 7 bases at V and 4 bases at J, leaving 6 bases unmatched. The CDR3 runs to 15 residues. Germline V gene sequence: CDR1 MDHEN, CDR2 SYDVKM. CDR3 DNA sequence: TGTGCCAGCACCCTCGCTAGCGGGAGGTACAATGAGCAGTTCTTC. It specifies CASTLASGRYNEQFF.

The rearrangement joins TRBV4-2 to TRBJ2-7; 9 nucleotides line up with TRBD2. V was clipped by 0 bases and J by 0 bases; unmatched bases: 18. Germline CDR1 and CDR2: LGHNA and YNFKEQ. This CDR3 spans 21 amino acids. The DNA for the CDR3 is TGTGCCAGCAGCCAAGAGGTTAAGTCTAGCGGGACCCGACTGAGCTCCTACGAGCAGTACTTC. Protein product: CASSQEVKSSGTRLSSYEQYF.

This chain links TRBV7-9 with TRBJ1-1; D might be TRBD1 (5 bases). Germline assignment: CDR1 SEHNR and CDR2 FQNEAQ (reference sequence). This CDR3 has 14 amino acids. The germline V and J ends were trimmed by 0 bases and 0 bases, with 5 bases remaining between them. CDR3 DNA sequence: TGTGCCAGCAGCTTAGCGGGGCTGAACACTGAAGCTTTCTTT. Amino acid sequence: CASSLAGLNTEAFF. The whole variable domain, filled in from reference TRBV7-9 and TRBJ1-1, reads DTGVSQNPRHKITKRGQNVTFRCDPISEHNRLYWYRQTLGQGPEFLTYFQNEAQLEKSRLLSDRFSAERPKGSFSTLEIQRTEQGDSAMYLCASSLAGLNTEAFFGQGTRLTVV.

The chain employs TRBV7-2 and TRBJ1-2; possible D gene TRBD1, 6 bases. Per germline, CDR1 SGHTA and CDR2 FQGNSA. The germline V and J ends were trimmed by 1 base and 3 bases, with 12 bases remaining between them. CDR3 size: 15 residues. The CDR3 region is CASSLVAGADYGYTF. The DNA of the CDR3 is TGTGCCAGCAGCTTAGTCGCAGGGGCGGACTATGGCTACACCTTC.

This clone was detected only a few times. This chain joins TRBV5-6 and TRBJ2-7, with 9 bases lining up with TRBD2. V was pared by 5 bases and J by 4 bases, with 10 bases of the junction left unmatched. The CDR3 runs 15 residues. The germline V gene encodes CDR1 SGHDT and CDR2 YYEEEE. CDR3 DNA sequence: TGTGCCAGCAGTTATGGGGCTAGCGGGACTTACGAGCAGTACTTC. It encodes CASSYGASGTYEQYF. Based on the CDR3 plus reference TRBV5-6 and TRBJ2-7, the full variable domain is DAGVTQSPTHLIKTRGQQVTLRCSPKSGHDTVSWYQQALGQGPQFIFQYYEEEERQRGNFPDRFSGHQFPNYSSELNVNALLLGDSALYLCASSYGASGTYEQYFGPGTRLTVT.

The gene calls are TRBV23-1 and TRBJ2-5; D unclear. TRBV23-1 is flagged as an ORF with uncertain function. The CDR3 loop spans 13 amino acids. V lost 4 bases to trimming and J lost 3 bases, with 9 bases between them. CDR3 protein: CASSLEVEETQYF. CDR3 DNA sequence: TGCGCCAGCAGTCTAGAGGTTGAAGAGACCCAGTACTTC.

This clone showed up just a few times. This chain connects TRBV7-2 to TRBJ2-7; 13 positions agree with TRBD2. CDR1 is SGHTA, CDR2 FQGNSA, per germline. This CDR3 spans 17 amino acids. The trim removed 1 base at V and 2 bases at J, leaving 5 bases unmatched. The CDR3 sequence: CASSLETSGRSAYEQYF. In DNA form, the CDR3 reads TGTGCCAGCAGCTTAGAGACTAGCGGGAGGTCGGCCTACGAGCAGTACTTC. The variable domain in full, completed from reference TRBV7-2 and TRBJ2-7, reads GAGVSQSPSNKVTEKGKDVELRCDPISGHTALYWYRQSLGQGLEFLIYFQGNSAPDKSGLPSDRFSAERTGGSVSTLTIQRTQQEDSAVYLCASSLETSGRSAYEQYFGPGTRLTVT.

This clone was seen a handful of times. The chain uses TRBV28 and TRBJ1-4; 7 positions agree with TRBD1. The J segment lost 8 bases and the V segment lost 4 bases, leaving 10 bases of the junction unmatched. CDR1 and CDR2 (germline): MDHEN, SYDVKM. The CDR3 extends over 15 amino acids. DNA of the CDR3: TGTGCCAGCAGTTCTACAGGGGCGGGTGGCGAAAAACTGTTTTTT. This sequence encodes CASSSTGAGGEKLFF.

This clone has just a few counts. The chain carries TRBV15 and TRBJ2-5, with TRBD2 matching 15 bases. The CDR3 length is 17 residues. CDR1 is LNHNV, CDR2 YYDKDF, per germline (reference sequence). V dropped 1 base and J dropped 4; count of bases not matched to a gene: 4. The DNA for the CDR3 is TGTGCCACCAGCAGAGGGAAGGGACTAGCGGGAGGAGAGACCCAGTACTTC. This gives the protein CATSRGKGLAGGETQYF.

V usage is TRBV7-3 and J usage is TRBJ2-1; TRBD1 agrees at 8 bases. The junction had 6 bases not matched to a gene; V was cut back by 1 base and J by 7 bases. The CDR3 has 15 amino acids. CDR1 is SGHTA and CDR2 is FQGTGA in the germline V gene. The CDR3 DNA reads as TGTGCCAGCAGCTTAATTAGACAGGGGATGAATGAGCAGTTCTTC. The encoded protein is CASSLIRQGMNEQFF.

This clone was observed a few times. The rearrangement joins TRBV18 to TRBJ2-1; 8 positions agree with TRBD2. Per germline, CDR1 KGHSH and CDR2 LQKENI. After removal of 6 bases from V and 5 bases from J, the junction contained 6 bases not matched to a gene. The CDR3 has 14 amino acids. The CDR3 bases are TGTGCCAGCTCCTGGGGAGCGGGAGACAATGAGCAGTTCTTC. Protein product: CASSWGAGDNEQFF.